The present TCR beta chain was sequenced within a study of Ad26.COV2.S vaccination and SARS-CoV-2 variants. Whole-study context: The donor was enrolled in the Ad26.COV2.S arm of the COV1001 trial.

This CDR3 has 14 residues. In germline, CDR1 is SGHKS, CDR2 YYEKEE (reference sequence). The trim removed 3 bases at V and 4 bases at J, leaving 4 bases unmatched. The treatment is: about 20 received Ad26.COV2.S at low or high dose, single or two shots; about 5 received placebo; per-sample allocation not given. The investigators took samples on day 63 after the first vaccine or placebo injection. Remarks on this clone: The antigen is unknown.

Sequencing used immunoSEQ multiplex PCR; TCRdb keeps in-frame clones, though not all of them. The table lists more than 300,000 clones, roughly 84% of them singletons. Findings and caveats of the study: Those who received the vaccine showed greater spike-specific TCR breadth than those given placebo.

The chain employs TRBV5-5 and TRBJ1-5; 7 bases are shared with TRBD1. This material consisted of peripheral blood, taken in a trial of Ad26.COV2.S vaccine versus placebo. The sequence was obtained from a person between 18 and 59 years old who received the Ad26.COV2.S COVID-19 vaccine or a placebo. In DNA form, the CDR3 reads TGTGCCAGCAGCTCAGCACAGGGGAATCAGCCCCAGCATTTT. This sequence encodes CASSSAQGNQPQHF.